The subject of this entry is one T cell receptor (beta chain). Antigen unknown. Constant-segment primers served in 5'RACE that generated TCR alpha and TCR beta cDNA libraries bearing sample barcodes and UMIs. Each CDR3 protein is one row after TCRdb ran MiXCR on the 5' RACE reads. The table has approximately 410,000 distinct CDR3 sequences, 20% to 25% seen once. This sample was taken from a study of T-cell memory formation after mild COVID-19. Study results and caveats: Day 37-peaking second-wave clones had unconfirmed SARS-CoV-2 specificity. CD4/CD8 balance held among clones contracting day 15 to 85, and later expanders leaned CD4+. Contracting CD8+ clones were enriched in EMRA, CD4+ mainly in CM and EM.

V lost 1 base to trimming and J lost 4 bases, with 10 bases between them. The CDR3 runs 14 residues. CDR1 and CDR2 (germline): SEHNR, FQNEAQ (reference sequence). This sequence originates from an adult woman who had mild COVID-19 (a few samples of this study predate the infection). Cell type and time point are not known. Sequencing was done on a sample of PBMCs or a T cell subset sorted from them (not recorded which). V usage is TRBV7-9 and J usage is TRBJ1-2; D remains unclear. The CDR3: CASSLGIGGYGYTF. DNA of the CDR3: TGTGCCAGCAGCTTAGGAATCGGTGGCTATGGCTACACCTTC.